This T cell receptor (beta chain) derives from a study of vaccination and CD4 T cells after COVID-19. Study-wide context: The makeup of the convalescents was six males and four females, two of them Hispanic.

Treatment denoted: approximately nine-day PBMC culture with coronavirus spike peptide pools or control peptides (ViraFEST assay). At the Johns Hopkins FTIC core, DNA taken from cultured CD4+ T cells was sequenced by way of the Oncomine TCR Beta short-read assay. DNA came from CD4+ T cells after culture. TCRdb reprocessed the PCR reads via MiXCR and lists one record per CDR3 protein. The table lists about 8,500 distinct CDR3 sequences, almost 50% of them singletons. This clonotype was detected a few times. Antigen: not known. Broader study findings: It was found that, in convalescent patients, 304 of 307 vaccine-specific clones were spike mono-reactive.

CDR1 is SNHLY, CDR2 FYNNEI, per germline. The CDR3 has 15 amino acids. The J segment lost 11 bases and the V segment lost 6 bases, leaving 13 bases of the junction unmatched. This chain links TRBV2 with TRBJ1-6; 7 bases match TRBD1. The sequence was obtained from a human donor who had recovered from COVID-19. Sequenced sample: CD4+ T cells from blood, cultured in vitro. CDR3 sequence: CASRGQPTIIPPLHF. CDR3 DNA: TGTGCCAGCAGGGGACAGCCCACTATAATTCCACCCCTCCACTTT.